Described below is a single T cell receptor (beta chain) sequence and its context. Its matching antigen is unknown. Preparing the TCRbeta library involved the use of unique molecular identifiers. TCRdb re-derived calls from the PCR reads in MiXCR, one entry per CDR3 protein. The data contain about 580,000 distinct CDR3 sequences, 20% to 25% of them singletons. This sample is part of a study of T-cell reconstitution after alpha-beta-depleted transplantation in children. There are 14 residues in the CDR3. Losses at the gene ends were 6 bases for V and 4 bases for J; bases not matched to a gene: 7. Germline-derived CDR1 and CDR2 are MNHNS and SASEGT. Findings of the study overall: T-cell counts and diversity at one year post-transplant came mainly from newly produced T cells. About two months after transplant, alpha-beta T cells reportedly came from several hundred expanded graft clones. The study traced high day-60 TCRbeta diversity in some patients to surviving recipient T cells and thymic progenitors.

The V call is TRBV6-1, the J call TRBJ1-1, with TRBD1 matching 8 bases. The clonotype comes from a boy in the first two years of life who had a stem cell transplant for acute myeloid leukemia, so the T cells may come from the graft donor. Sample: PBMCs, mostly from graft donor cells, taken 360 days after TCRalphabeta/CD19-depleted stem cell transplant. CDR3 in DNA: TGTGCCAGCAGCCCCCCTGACAGGGGCACTGAAGCTTTCTTT. Its translation: CASSPPDRGTEAFF.